The 32 T cell receptor beta chains in this list originate from one sample, sequenced in a study of OX40 agonist ivuxolimab in advanced cancers. TCRdb's copy holds only in-frame clones and misses some; the assay was immunoSEQ multiplex PCR. The repertoire includes 65,000 or so clones, around 84% of them detected once, and roughly 2.3% sits in the top ten. The source was CD4+ or CD8+ T cells sorted from blood, collected in a trial of the OX40 agonist ivuxolimab. All receptors come from an adult with an advanced solid tumor such as melanoma, head and neck, liver or kidney cancer.

This chain uses TRBV7-2 with TRBJ2-7, with TRBD1 identical over 8 bases. CDR1 is SGHTA, CDR2 FQGNSA, per germline. V lost 1 base, J lost 0 bases, and 5 bases stayed unmatched. This CDR3 comprises 16 residues. The CDR3 nucleotides are TGTGCCAGCAGCTTAGTTGGACAGGGTAACTCCTACGAGCAGTACTTC. It specifies CASSLVGQGNSYEQYF.

V gene TRBV5-1 combines with J gene TRBJ2-2; 8 nucleotides match TRBD1. Germline V gene sequence: CDR1 SGHRS, CDR2 YFSETQ. The CDR3 spans 18 residues. J was trimmed by 5 bases and V by 3 bases; bases with no gene match: 15. CDR3 in amino acids: CASSSGPGTGSGTGELFF. The CDR3 nucleotides are TGCGCCAGCAGCTCTGGTCCCGGGACAGGTTCGGGGACCGGGGAGCTGTTTTTT.

The J gene is TRBJ2-3, the V gene TRBV7-9; TRBD2 matches 11 bases. CDR1 is SEHNR and CDR2 is FQNEAQ in the germline V gene (reference sequence). The CDR3 sequence is 16 residues long. V was pared by 5 bases and J by 5 bases, with 9 bases of the junction left unmatched. CDR3 region: CASSHTRLAGKDTQYF. CDR3 DNA sequence: TGTGCCAGCAGCCACACCCGACTAGCGGGGAAAGATACGCAGTATTTT.

V gene TRBV25-1 combines with J gene TRBJ1-6, with 10 bases lining up with TRBD1. The germline V gene encodes CDR1 MGHDK and CDR2 SYGVNS. The CDR3 covers 15 residues. Trimming cost V 4 bases and J 7 bases; bases outside gene matches: 4. The CDR3 sequence: CASSGGTGENSPLHF. CDR3 nucleotides: TGTGCCAGCAGTGGCGGGACAGGGGAAAATTCACCCCTCCACTTT.

The gene calls are TRBV13 and TRBJ2-2; 7 bases line up with TRBD1. V shed 3 bases, J shed 3 bases, and the junction held 7 bases outside the gene matches. CDR3 length: 16 residues. Germline V CDR1 and CDR2: PRHDT, FYEKMQ (reference sequence). The CDR3 DNA is TGTGCCAGCAGCTTCAGGGGGACGGCGGACACCGGGGAGCTGTTTTTT. Translation: CASSFRGTADTGELFF.

The chain has TRBV2 and TRBJ1-2; 8 positions agree with TRBD1. Unmatched junction bases numbered 4, after V lost 6 bases and J lost 7 bases. From germline, CDR1 is SNHLY and CDR2 FYNNEI. CDR3 length: 12 residues. This CDR3 is CASSGQGRGYTF. DNA for the CDR3: TGTGCCAGCAGCGGACAGGGACGTGGCTACACCTTC.

The gene calls are TRBV10-3 and TRBJ1-5; D remains ambiguous. Trimming removed 4 bases from V and 4 bases from J, with 8 bases in between. Per the germline V gene, CDR1 is ENHRY and CDR2 is SYGVKD. CDR3 length: 13 residues. The CDR3 reads CAISGEMNQPQHF. For the CDR3, the DNA is TGTGCCATCAGTGGAGAAATGAATCAGCCCCAGCATTTT.

This clone appeared once. V gene TRBV20-1 combines with J gene TRBJ1-2; D is ambiguous. The V and J ends lost 6 bases and 6 bases respectively, with 11 bases between them. The germline CDR1 and CDR2 sequences are DFQATT and SNEGSKA (reference sequence). This CDR3 has 11 residues. CDR3: CSAQPSDGYTF. CDR3 DNA sequence: TGCAGTGCCCAGCCCTCGGATGGCTACACCTTC.

The rearrangement uses TRBV4-1 and TRBJ2-7, with 15 bases lining up with TRBD2. Trimming cost V 4 bases and J 2 bases; bases outside gene matches: 3. Germline assignment: CDR1 MGHRA and CDR2 YSYEKL. The CDR3 consists of 16 residues. CDR3 DNA sequence: TGCGCCAGCAGCCCCCGGACTAGCGGGGGGGCCTACGAGCAGTACTTC. Its translation: CASSPRTSGGAYEQYF.

The rearrangement links TRBV29-1 to TRBJ2-3, with a weak D call TRBD2 (6 bases). V lost 5 bases and J lost 7, with 10 bases in between. The CDR3 is 11 amino acids. Per germline, CDR1 SQVTM and CDR2 ANQGSEA. CDR3 region: CSVRGLNTQYF. The CDR3 DNA reads TGCAGCGTTAGAGGACTAAATACGCAGTATTTT.

This clone has only one observation. For the CDR3, the DNA is TGCGCCAGCAGCCAAGATCCGGGGTTTAATGAAAAACTGTTTTTT. This encodes CASSQDPGFNEKLFF. This rearrangement joins TRBV4-3 to TRBJ1-4; unclear D gene. The V gene's germline CDR1 is LGHNA and CDR2 YSLEER. V was pared by 0 bases and J by 4 bases, with 9 bases between. The CDR3 covers 15 residues.

The chain uses TRBV5-6 and TRBJ1-3, with D unclear. Germline CDR1 and CDR2: SGHDT and YYEEEE. V gave up 2 bases and J gave up 4 bases, with 10 bases separating them. The CDR3 is 14 residues long. The CDR3 DNA is TGTGCCAGCAGCTTTTCGCAGCTAGGAAACACCATATATTTT. Its protein is CASSFSQLGNTIYF.

Details on this clone: Other DNA sequences in the sample encode the same CDR3. The chain recombines TRBV18 with TRBJ1-4; D perhaps matches TRBD1 (5 bases). Germline V gene sequence: CDR1 KGHSH, CDR2 LQKENI. V gave up 6 bases and J gave up 7 bases, with 12 bases separating them. This CDR3 region has 13 residues. The CDR3 coding sequence is TGTGCCAGCTCCCAGGGACCTACTGAAAAACTGTTTTTT. This gives the protein CASSQGPTEKLFF. Drawing the rest from reference TRBV18 and TRBJ1-4, the complete variable domain is NAGVMQNPRHLVRRRGQEARLRCSPMKGHSHVYWYRQLPEEGLKFMVYLQKENIIDESGMPKERFSAEFPKEGPSILRIQQVVRGDSAAYFCASSQGPTEKLFFGSGTQLSVL.

Only a few counts were recorded for this clone. The chain joins TRBV4-1 to TRBJ2-3; D might be TRBD2 (5 bases). The germline V and J ends were trimmed by 0 bases and 4 bases, with 14 bases remaining between them. The CDR3 is made up of 16 amino acids. Per germline, CDR1 MGHRA and CDR2 YSYEKL. The CDR3 loop is CASSQETNNVADTQYF. The CDR3 DNA sequence: TGCGCCAGCAGCCAAGAGACTAACAACGTCGCAGATACGCAGTATTTT.

This chain connects TRBV11-3 to TRBJ2-7, with 7 bases that match TRBD1. The CDR3 is 15 amino acids. V was pared by 3 bases and J by 5 bases, with 10 bases of the junction left unmatched. Germline V gives CDR1 SGHNT, CDR2 YENEEA. CDR3 nucleotide sequence: TGTGCCAGCAGCTTGAGGGGGCCCCTGGGCAACGAGCAGTACTTC. This translates into CASSLRGPLGNEQYF.

The rearrangement joins TRBV10-3 to TRBJ1-3; 10 positions agree with TRBD1. The CDR3 length is 13 residues. Per germline, CDR1 ENHRY and CDR2 SYGVKD. The V gene end was trimmed by 4 bases and the J gene end by 8 bases; junction bases not matched to a gene: 2. CDR3 protein: CAISAGQGDTIYF. The CDR3 DNA is TGTGCCATCAGTGCCGGACAGGGGGACACCATATATTTT.

The rearrangement joins TRBV6-5 to TRBJ1-2; weak D call: TRBD1 (5 bases). V lost 6 bases to trimming and J lost 4 bases, with 15 bases between them. Looked up from germline, CDR1 is MNHEY and CDR2 is SVGAGI. This CDR3 spans 14 amino acids. CDR3 loop: CASRPGFSSYGYTF. DNA of the CDR3: TGTGCCAGCAGACCAGGGTTTTCGAGCTATGGCTACACCTTC.

As DNA, the CDR3 is TGTGCCAGCAGCCCCCAGGGAGGAGAGACCCAGTACTTC. Amino acid sequence: CASSPQGGETQYF. The gene calls are TRBV7-7 and TRBJ2-5; D perhaps matches TRBD2 (6 bases). Deletions cut 5 bases from V and 4 bases from J, with 11 bases between. This CDR3 spans 13 amino acids. Germline V lookup: CDR1 SSHAT, CDR2 FNYEAQ (reference sequence).

The chain recombines TRBV9 with TRBJ2-1, with 10 bases identical to TRBD2. CDR3 length equals 18 residues. The germline CDR1 and CDR2 sequences are SGDLS and YYNGEE. The J segment lost 4 bases and the V segment lost 0 bases, leaving 10 bases of the junction unmatched. The CDR3 DNA sequence: TGTGCCAGCAGCGTAGTGGGCCTAGCGGGAGTGTCGTACAATGAGCAGTTCTTC. It specifies CASSVVGLAGVSYNEQFF.

V gene TRBV4-1 combines with J gene TRBJ2-7, with TRBD1 matching 8 bases. Trimming removed 2 bases from V and 4 bases from J; junction bases left unmatched: 10. CDR1 is MGHRA and CDR2 is YSYEKL in the germline V gene. This CDR3 region has 16 residues. Here the CDR3 reads CASSQLRQGAKYEQYF. The CDR3, as DNA: TGCGCCAGCAGCCAATTGAGGCAGGGGGCAAAATACGAGCAGTACTTC.

This chain uses TRBV5-6 with TRBJ2-3; 10 bases fit TRBD2. V shed 7 bases, J shed 4 bases, and the junction held 12 bases outside the gene matches. CDR1 and CDR2 (germline): SGHDT, YYEEEE. The CDR3 sequence is 16 residues long. The CDR3 bases are TGTGCCAGCCCCTCTGGGGGGCTAGCGGGAGCAGATACGCAGTATTTT. It specifies CASPSGGLAGADTQYF.

Comments on this clone: Other DNA sequences of this sample code for an identical CDR3. This chain joins TRBV5-1 and TRBJ2-5; the D call may be TRBD1 or TRBD2 (5 bases each). The germline CDR1 and CDR2 sequences are SGHRS and YFSETQ. V shed 0 bases and J shed 1 base, with 10 bases lying between them. The CDR3 is 15 amino acids. The CDR3 DNA reads as TGCGCCAGCAGCTTGGGGGCAGGGAGCCAAGAGACCCAGTACTTC. Translated: CASSLGAGSQETQYF.

J is TRBJ1-4 and V is TRBV27, with D maybe TRBD1 (6 bases). Germline-derived CDR1 and CDR2 are MNHEY and SMNVEV (reference sequence). V was pared by 8 bases and J by 3 bases, with 16 bases between. There are 15 residues in the CDR3. CDR3 sequence reads: CASPTGGPSNEKLFF. CDR3 nucleotides: TGTGCCAGCCCCACGGGGGGGCCATCTAATGAAAAACTGTTTTTT.

This clone has more than one count but fewer than ten. V gene TRBV5-5 combines with J gene TRBJ1-5; 7 bases are shared with TRBD1. The CDR3 loop spans 13 amino acids. V was clipped by 3 bases and J by 6 bases; unmatched bases: 3. The germline CDR1 and CDR2 sequences are SGHKS and YYEKEE (reference sequence). In nucleotides, the CDR3 is TGTGCCAGCAGCTCAGGGGGGCGTCAGCCCCAGCATTTT. Translating it yields CASSSGGRQPQHF.

The chain carries TRBV7-2 and TRBJ1-2, with a weak D call TRBD1 (5 bases). The germline V gene has CDR1 SGHTA and CDR2 FQGNSA. Trimming pared 0 bases from V and 4 bases from J, leaving 12 bases between. The CDR3 covers 15 residues. CDR3 sequence: CASSLAPGTPYGYTF. Here the CDR3 DNA reads TGTGCCAGCAGCTTAGCGCCGGGGACCCCCTATGGCTACACCTTC. Full variable domain (missing parts from reference TRBV7-2 and TRBJ1-2): GAGVSQSPSNKVTEKGKDVELRCDPISGHTALYWYRQSLGQGLEFLIYFQGNSAPDKSGLPSDRFSAERTGGSVSTLTIQRTQQEDSAVYLCASSLAPGTPYGYTFGSGTRLTVV.

Here the CDR3 reads CASYSGNTIYF. In nucleotides, the CDR3 is TGTGCCAGTTACTCTGGAAACACCATATATTTT. This rearrangement joins TRBV6-5 to TRBJ1-3; D is unclear. Germline values: CDR1 MNHEY, CDR2 SVGAGI. This CDR3 contains 11 residues. The ends were cut back, 9 bases at V and 0 bases at J, with 3 bases in the middle.

The chain combines TRBV11-2 with TRBJ2-1; 7 bases match TRBD1. The CDR3 sequence is 15 residues long. V was pared by 0 bases and J by 7 bases, with 6 bases of the junction left unmatched. Germline loops: CDR1 SGHAT, CDR2 FQNNGV. The CDR3 loop reads CASSLETGWTNEQFF. The CDR3, as DNA: TGTGCCAGCAGCTTAGAGACAGGGTGGACGAATGAGCAGTTCTTC.

The chain couples TRBV27 to TRBJ2-5, with D possibly TRBD1 on 5 matching bases. Germline CDR1 MNHEY, CDR2 SMNVEV (reference sequence). The CDR3 runs 16 residues. The V gene lost 5 bases and the J gene lost 1 base, with 17 bases spanning the gap. This CDR3 is CASSAPGPVVQETQYF. The CDR3 DNA reads TGTGCCAGCAGTGCCCCAGGGCCAGTCGTCCAAGAGACCCAGTACTTC.

The chain has TRBV7-9 and TRBJ1-3, with D hard to call. CDR1 is SEHNR and CDR2 is FQNEAQ in the germline V gene (reference sequence). The V and J ends lost 4 bases and 3 bases respectively, with 10 bases between them. The CDR3 spans 14 residues. The CDR3 reads CASSYGGLGNTIYF. DNA for the CDR3: TGTGCCAGCAGCTACGGAGGGCTTGGAAACACCATATATTTT.

The chain couples TRBV29-1 to TRBJ1-2; D remains ambiguous. Germline CDR1 and CDR2: SQVTM and ANQGSEA. This CDR3 comprises 11 residues. V shed 1 base and J shed 5 bases, with 5 bases lying between them. The CDR3 sequence is CSVEVGYGYTF. DNA for the CDR3: TGCAGCGTTGAAGTTGGTTATGGCTACACCTTC.

The chain couples TRBV13 to TRBJ2-7; 8 nucleotides match TRBD1. The junction had 8 bases not matched to a gene; V was cut back by 5 bases and J by 5 bases. CDR1 and CDR2 (germline): PRHDT, FYEKMQ (reference sequence). There are 14 residues in the CDR3. As DNA, the CDR3 is TGTGCCAGCAGCCCCCGGACAGGGAGCGACGAGCAGTACTTC. Residues: CASSPRTGSDEQYF.

This rearrangement joins TRBV18 to TRBJ2-5; the D call may be TRBD1 or TRBD2 (5 bases each). Germline values: CDR1 KGHSH, CDR2 LQKENI. The V end was cut by 6 bases, the J end by 4 bases, with 18 bases between. The CDR3 covers 15 residues. The CDR3 DNA is TGTGCCAGCTCTAGTTATCACCGGGACGGAGAGACCCAGTACTTC. This encodes CASSSYHRDGETQYF.